This TCR beta chain appears in the sequencing data of a study of CXCR3-negative and CXCR3-positive naive CD8 T cells. Study-level points and caveats: Comparably high diversity marked both naive subsets, whereas memory CD8+ cells had much lower diversity.

Germline CDR1 SGHTA, CDR2 FQGTGA. The CDR3 is 15 amino acids. The study made its TRB cDNA libraries by 5' RACE, adding UMI labels. TCRdb re-called the 5' RACE reads; every CDR3 protein appears as one record, without DNA. The sample table sets out approximately 60,000 distinct CDR3 sequences. As to this clonotype: Antigen specificity is unknown.

This receptor was taken from a human donor in good health. Some clones in this sample may be carry-over from other donors' samples. The chain employs TRBV7-3 and TRBJ2-7. The sequenced sample consisted of memory CD8+ T cells from blood. The CDR3 is CASSLTDDKSHEQYF.